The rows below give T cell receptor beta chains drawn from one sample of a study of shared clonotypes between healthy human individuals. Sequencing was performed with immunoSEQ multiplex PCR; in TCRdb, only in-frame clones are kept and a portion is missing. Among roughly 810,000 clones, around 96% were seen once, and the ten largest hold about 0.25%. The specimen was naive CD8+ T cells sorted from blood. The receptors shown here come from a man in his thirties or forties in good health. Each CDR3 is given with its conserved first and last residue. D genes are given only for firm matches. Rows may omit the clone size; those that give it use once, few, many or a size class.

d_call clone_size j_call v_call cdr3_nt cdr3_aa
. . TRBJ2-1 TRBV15 TGTGCCACCAGCAGTAGGGCCTCTCCGGACAATGAGCAGTTCTTC CATSSRASPDNEQFF
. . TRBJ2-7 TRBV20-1 TGCAGTGCTTTAAAGTACGAGCAGTACTTC CSALKYEQYF
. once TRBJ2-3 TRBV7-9 TGTGCCAGCAGCCTTCGGGGGTCGCCCACAGATACGCAGTATTTT CASSLRGSPTDTQYF
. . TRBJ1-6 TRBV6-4 TGTGCCAGCAGTGACTGGCGTACCCCCAGGGACGGTAAGAATTCACCCCTCCACTTT CASSDWRTPRDGKNSPLHF
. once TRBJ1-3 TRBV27 TGTGCCAGCAGTCCTCGGACTGGCGGAATTGGAAACACCATATATTTT CASSPRTGGIGNTIYF
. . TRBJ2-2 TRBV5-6 TGTGCCAGCAGCTTGCGTTTGGGGCCCGGGGAGCTGTTTTTT CASSLRLGPGELFF
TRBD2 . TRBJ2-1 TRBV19 TGTGCCAGTAGTATAAGGCTAGCGGGAGGGTACAATGAGCAGTTCTTC CASSIRLAGGYNEQFF
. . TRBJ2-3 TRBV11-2 TGTGCCAGCAGCCGGGCTAGCACAGATACGCAGTATTTT CASSRASTDTQYF
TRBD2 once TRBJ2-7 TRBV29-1 TGCAGCGTTGGATATAGCGGGACTCCCTACGAGCAGTACTTC CSVGYSGTPYEQYF
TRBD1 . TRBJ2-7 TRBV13 TGTGCCAGCAGCTCCTCAGGGGGCCTACACTACGAGCAGTACTTC CASSSSGGLHYEQYF
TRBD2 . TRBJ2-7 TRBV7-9 TGTGCCAGCAGCTCCTTAGCGGGCTCAGACTACGAGCAGTACTTC CASSSLAGSDYEQYF
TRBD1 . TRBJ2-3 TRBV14 TGTGCCAGCAGCCCCAGGGGGACGTCTAGCACAGATACGCAGTATTTT CASSPRGTSSTDTQYF
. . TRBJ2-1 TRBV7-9 TGTGCCAGCTCTCAACTCGGGGTAGTCAATGAGCAGTTCTTC CASSQLGVVNEQFF
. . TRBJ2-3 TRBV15 TGTGCCACCAGCATCACTGGATCGGGGAGTAGGACAGATACGCAGTATTTT CATSITGSGSRTDTQYF
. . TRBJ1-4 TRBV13 TGTGCCAGCAGCCTAACAGGGTTGGCTAATGAAAAACTGTTTTTT CASSLTGLANEKLFF
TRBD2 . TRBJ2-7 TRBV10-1 TGCGCCAGCAGTGGACCCCAGCGGGGGAACTACGAGCAGTACTTC CASSGPQRGNYEQYF
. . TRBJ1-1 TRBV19 TGTGCCAGTAGTACCAGGCTTCCCCAGAACACTGAAGCTTTCTTT CASSTRLPQNTEAFF
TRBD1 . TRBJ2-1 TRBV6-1 TGTGCCAGCAGTGAAGAGGTAGGGGGCCTAAATGAGCAGTTCTTC CASSEEVGGLNEQFF
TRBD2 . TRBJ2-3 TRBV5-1 TGCGCCAGCAGCTTGTCTTTAGCGGGAGCAGATACGCAGTATTTT CASSLSLAGADTQYF
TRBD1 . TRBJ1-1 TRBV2 TGTGCCAGCAGGGAGACAGGGCGGAGAACTGAAGCTTTCTTT CASRETGRRTEAFF
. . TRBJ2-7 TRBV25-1 TGTGCCAGCAGTGAGGTCTCCACAGGCTACGAGCAGTACTTC CASSEVSTGYEQYF
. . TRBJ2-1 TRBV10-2 TGCGCCAGTTATCAGGGGCTCGGAGGAAGCAATGAGCAGTTCTTC CASYQGLGGSNEQFF
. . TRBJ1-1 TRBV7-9 TGTGCCAGCAGCTCGCTGTACACTGAAGCTTTCTTT CASSSLYTEAFF